Listed below are T cell receptor beta chains from one sample, sequenced in a study of T-cell reconstitution after alpha-beta-depleted transplantation in children. A single record per CDR3 protein comes from TCRdb applying MiXCR to the PCR reads. There are a few hundred thousand distinct CDR3 sequences in the sample; 10% to 15% occur only once, and roughly 2.3% lies in the top ten. The starting material was PBMCs, mostly from graft donor cells, obtained 360 days after TCRalphabeta/CD19-depleted stem cell transplant. Receptors were obtained from a male patient younger than 18 who had a stem cell transplant for acute myeloid leukemia, so the T cells may come from the graft donor. Both conserved end residues are part of each CDR3. Fields, in order: D gene, clone size, J gene, V gene, CDR3 DNA, CDR3 protein. A D gene is named only where the DNA matches it firmly. Rows give clone size only sometimes, using once, few, many, or a class for an expanded clone.

TRBD2,few,TRBJ2-4,TRBV20-1,TGCAGTGCTCCGACTAGCGGAATAGCCAAAAACATTCAGTACTTC,CSAPTSGIAKNIQYF
NA,few,TRBJ2-5,TRBV20-1,TGCAGTGCTAGAGACCCCCCCGGGGAGACGGCGAAAGAGACCCAGTACTTC,CSARDPPGETAKETQYF
TRBD2,many,TRBJ2-1,TRBV29-1,TGCAGCGTTGAAGTAGCGGGTTACTACAATGAGCAGTTCTTC,CSVEVAGYYNEQFF
NA,many,TRBJ2-1,TRBV18,TGTGCCAGCTCACCAGTTTCGGGCGAGCAGTTCTTC,CASSPVSGEQFF
TRBD1,NA,TRBJ2-7,TRBV5-5,TGTGCCAGCAGCTTGGCCCGCGGCAGGGGGCTTGCCTACGAGCAGTACTTC,CASSLARGRGLAYEQYF
NA,NA,TRBJ2-3,TRBV28,TGTGCCAGCAGTTTAGCGGTCGCAGATACGCAGTATTTT,CASSLAVADTQYF
NA,few,TRBJ2-7,TRBV18,TGTGCCAGCTCACCAATCGAGGGAGCCTACGAGCAGTACTTC,CASSPIEGAYEQYF
TRBD2,few,TRBJ2-1,TRBV6-2/TRBV6-3,TGTGCCAGCACCAATGTGAAGACTAGCGGGAGGGCCAAGCAGTTCTTC,CASTNVKTSGRAKQFF
NA,NA,TRBJ2-6,TRBV7-8,TGTGCCAGCAGCTTACTGTGGGGCAGGGGGGAGTCTGGGGCCAACGTCCTGACTTTC,CASSLLWGRGESGANVLTF
NA,many,TRBJ2-1,TRBV18,TGTGCCAGCTCACCGGAGCGTTACAATGAGCAGTTCTTC,CASSPERYNEQFF
NA,few,TRBJ2-1,TRBV20-1,TGCAGTGCTAGTCCTAGCGCCTACAATGAGCAGTTCTTC,CSASPSAYNEQFF
NA,few,TRBJ2-3,TRBV28,TGTGCCAGCAACAGGGGCACAGATACGCAGTATTTT,CASNRGTDTQYF
NA,few,TRBJ2-7,TRBV20-1,TGCAGTGCTAGAGACCGGGGACGCTCCTACGAGCAGTACTTC,CSARDRGRSYEQYF
NA,NA,TRBJ2-6,TRBV29-1,TGCAGCGTTGGTCCCGGAACTCACTCTGGGGCCAACGTCCTGACTTTC,CSVGPGTHSGANVLTF
NA,few,TRBJ2-1,TRBV4-3,TGCGCCAGCAGCCAAGATTTCAGGGCCTACAATGAGCAGTTCTTC,CASSQDFRAYNEQFF
TRBD1,many,TRBJ2-5,TRBV29-1,TGCAGCGTTTATCGTCGGACAGGGTATGAGGAGACCCAGTACTTC,CSVYRRTGYEETQYF
TRBD1,few,TRBJ2-7,TRBV6-2/TRBV6-3,TGTGCCAGCAGTCGATCGGACAGGAACTCCTACGAGCAGTACTTC,CASSRSDRNSYEQYF
NA,few,TRBJ2-3,TRBV28,TGTGCCAGCAGTTTTCGGGTTGCGGGGAGCACAGATACGCAGTATTTT,CASSFRVAGSTDTQYF
TRBD2,many,TRBJ2-2,TRBV25-1,TGTGCCAGCAGCGGGACTAGCGGTTACACCGGGGAGCTGTTTTTT,CASSGTSGYTGELFF
NA,many,TRBJ2-3,TRBV12-3/TRBV12-4,TGTGCCAGCAGTTTAGCCCAACGGACAGTTACCATCCCGGATACGCAGTATTTT,CASSLAQRTVTIPDTQYF
NA,NA,TRBJ1-2,TRBV4-3,TGCGCCAGCAGCCACAAACCGGACAGTTATGGCTACACCTTC,CASSHKPDSYGYTF
NA,many,TRBJ2-7,TRBV9,TGTGCCAGCAGCGTAGTTGGTAGGCCGCCCTACGAGCAGTACTTC,CASSVVGRPPYEQYF
TRBD2,few,TRBJ2-1,TRBV5-4,TGTGCCAGCAGCTTGGGGGCATCTAGCGGGCTCACTCTTTTCGGCTACAATGAGCAGTTCTTC,CASSLGASSGLTLFGYNEQFF
NA,many,TRBJ2-4,TRBV28,TGTGCCAGCAGTTCCCCGGAAGCCAAAAACATTCAGTACTTC,CASSSPEAKNIQYF
NA,NA,TRBJ2-1,TRBV11-2,TGTGCCAGCAGTGTAGAGCGGATAATTTGGAATGAGCAGTTCTTC,CASSVERIIWNEQFF
NA,many,TRBJ2-7,TRBV29-1,TGCAGCGTTCTGATTGGGAACTACGAGCAGTACTTC,CSVLIGNYEQYF
TRBD2,few,TRBJ2-3,TRBV20-1,TGCAGTGCCACCGGACTAGCGGGATTAGATACGCAGTATTTT,CSATGLAGLDTQYF
NA,few,TRBJ2-5,TRBV29-1,TGCAGCTCACCGCCCCGGACGACAGTACAAGAGACCCAGTACTTC,CSSPPRTTVQETQYF
NA,NA,TRBJ2-5,TRBV28,TGTGCCATCACCGGGGGGCATCGAGAAGAGACCCAGTACTTC,CAITGGHREETQYF
NA,few,TRBJ2-7,TRBV7-8,TGTGCCAGCAGCTTACACAGGGGGGGAATCACCTACGAGCAGTACTTC,CASSLHRGGITYEQYF
NA,many,TRBJ1-1,TRBV29-1,TGCAGCGGGCGGCCTCACGGGAACACTGAAGCTTTCTTT,CSGRPHGNTEAFF
TRBD1,many,TRBJ1-5,TRBV7-9,TGTGCCAGCAGCTTAGGGGACAGGGTTCAGCCCCAGCATTTT,CASSLGDRVQPQHF
NA,NA,TRBJ2-1,TRBV6-2/TRBV6-3,TGTGCCAGCAGTAACCTAGCGTTATCCTACAATGAGCAGTTCTTC,CASSNLALSYNEQFF
TRBD2,many,TRBJ2-1,TRBV9,TGTGCCAGCGCGGGGGGCGGGAGCTCCTACAATGAGCAGTTCTTC,CASAGGGSSYNEQFF
TRBD2,many,TRBJ2-1,TRBV24-1,TGTGCCACCAGTGATTTTTCAGCGGGAGCGAAGAATGAGCAGTTCTTC,CATSDFSAGAKNEQFF
TRBD2,NA,TRBJ2-7,TRBV10-3,TGTGCCATGAAAGCGGGAGGGATTCACGAGCAGTACTTC,CAMKAGGIHEQYF
NA,few,TRBJ2-2,TRBV11-2,TGTGCCAGCAGCTTATTAAAAGGGACCGGGGAGCTGTTTTTT,CASSLLKGTGELFF
NA,NA,TRBJ2-5,TRBV7-8,TGTGCCAGCAGCTTAGTGTGGGCAGGGGGGCAAGAGACCCAGTACTTC,CASSLVWAGGQETQYF
TRBD1,NA,TRBJ1-2,TRBV7-9,TGTGCCAGCATCTTTGGAGGGGGCGCGTTTAGTGATGGCTACACCTTC,CASIFGGGAFSDGYTF
NA,few,TRBJ2-2,TRBV4-2,TGTGCCAGCAGCCAAGATGAGAACACCGGGGAGCTGTTTTTT,CASSQDENTGELFF
NA,NA,TRBJ2-4,TRBV6-2/TRBV6-3,TGTGCCAGCGGGTACATTGAAAACATTCAGTACTTC,CASGYIENIQYF
NA,many,TRBJ2-3,TRBV5-6,TGTGCCAGCAGTGGCGATAGTTGGGATACGCAGTATTTT,CASSGDSWDTQYF